These T cell receptor beta chains were read from a single sample in a study of human thymus T cells. Profiled with immunoSEQ multiplex PCR; TCRdb holds only in-frame clones, not every one. The sample records tens of thousands of clones, approximately 93% being singletons. The sample taken for sequencing was blood. These receptors all come from a boy younger than two with a congenital heart defect but otherwise immunologically healthy. The CDR3 runs from the conserved cysteine through the conserved F or W. The D gene is left open where the match is weak. Only some rows state a clone size, as once, few, many or a class for expanded clones.

TRBV28	TRBJ2-7	-	-	TGTGCCAGCAGTTTAATCCACGAGCAGTACTTC	CASSLIHEQYF
TRBV2	TRBJ2-5	-	-	TGTGCCAGCAGGACTACGGTGGACAAGGATGAGGAGACCCAGTACTTC	CASRTTVDKDEETQYF
TRBV6-1	TRBJ2-7	once	TRBD1	TGTGCCAGCAGTGGTGGGACAGGGACCTACGAGCAGTACTTC	CASSGGTGTYEQYF
TRBV25-1	TRBJ2-7	-	-	TGTGCCAGCAGTGACGACCGGGACGGCTCCTACGAGCAGTACTTC	CASSDDRDGSYEQYF
TRBV27	TRBJ2-3	-	-	TGTGCCAGCAGTTACCAGGGCACAGATACGCAGTATTTT	CASSYQGTDTQYF
TRBV15	TRBJ2-1	-	-	TGTGCCACCAGCAGGAAAGAATTTGAGCTCGATCCTAGCTCCTACAATGAGCAGTTCTTC	CATSRKEFELDPSSYNEQFF
TRBV5-6	TRBJ1-2	once	TRBD1	TGTGCCAGCAGCTTGGGCATGGGACAGGGGGCGAGGTATGGCTACACCTTC	CASSLGMGQGARYGYTF
TRBV5-5	TRBJ1-2	-	-	TGTGCCAGCAGCCTCCGGGACACTTCAGGCTATGGCTACACCTTC	CASSLRDTSGYGYTF
TRBV5-1	TRBJ2-1	-	-	TGCGCCAGCAGCTTGTTAGGAGGCTCCTACAATGAGCAGTTCTTC	CASSLLGGSYNEQFF
TRBV2	TRBJ2-7	once	TRBD2	TGTGCCAGCAGCGTAGACGGACTAGCGGGGTACTTCTACGAGCAGTACTTC	CASSVDGLAGYFYEQYF
TRBV2	TRBJ2-7	-	-	TGTGCCAGCAGGCTCAGCTCCTACGAGCAGTACTTC	CASRLSSYEQYF
TRBV28	TRBJ2-7	-	-	TGTGCCAGCAGTTTTGACCCAGGTTCCTACGAGCAGTACTTC	CASSFDPGSYEQYF
TRBV5-4	TRBJ2-7	-	-	TGTGCCAGCAGCTTTGATGTCGGGGTGGAGCAGTACTTC	CASSFDVGVEQYF
TRBV5-4	TRBJ2-5	-	-	TGTGCCAGCAGCTTCGGGACTCGACAAGAGACCCAGTACTTC	CASSFGTRQETQYF
TRBV5-4	TRBJ1-1	-	-	TGTGCCAGCAAACAGGGCACTGAAGCTTTCTTT	CASKQGTEAFF
TRBV18	TRBJ2-7	-	-	TGTGCCAGCTCACCGGGACAAAAATACGAGCAGTACTTC	CASSPGQKYEQYF
TRBV2	TRBJ2-7	-	-	TGTGCCAGCCGCTTGGACCCCTACGAGCAGTACTTC	CASRLDPYEQYF
TRBV14	TRBJ2-1	-	-	TGTGCCAGCAGCCAAGAGTGGCGCAATGAGCAGTTCTTC	CASSQEWRNEQFF
TRBV7-9	TRBJ1-2	-	-	TGTGCCAGCAGCTCTGGGACGGAATTCTATGGCTACACCTTC	CASSSGTEFYGYTF
TRBV4-1	TRBJ2-1	-	TRBD2	TGCGCCAGCAGCCAAGAGGGGACTAGCGGCAATGAGCAGTTCTTC	CASSQEGTSGNEQFF
TRBV30	TRBJ1-3	-	-	TGTGCCTGGGGTCGCTCTGGAAACACCATATATTTT	CAWGRSGNTIYF
TRBV28	TRBJ1-1	-	-	TGTGCCAGCAGTTACCCCCCACAGGGAGGGACTGAAGCTTTCTTT	CASSYPPQGGTEAFF
TRBV27	TRBJ1-2	-	-	TGTGCCAGCAGTCTGACAGCTAACTATGGCTACACCTTC	CASSLTANYGYTF
TRBV7-2	TRBJ2-4	-	-	TGTGCCAGCAGCCCCAGGGGCGAGAGCATTCAGTACTTC	CASSPRGESIQYF
TRBV19	TRBJ2-5	few	TRBD1	TGTGCCAGTAGTGTAGGGACAGCCGATCAAGAGACCCAGTACTTC	CASSVGTADQETQYF
TRBV4-1	TRBJ2-1	-	TRBD2	TGCGCCAGCAGCCAAGTGGGAAAGACTAGCGGGATCTACAATGAGCAGTTCTTC	CASSQVGKTSGIYNEQFF
TRBV5-4	TRBJ2-7	-	TRBD1	TGTGCCAGCAGCTTGGTACCACAGGGGGCTGTCGAGCAGTACTTC	CASSLVPQGAVEQYF
TRBV30	TRBJ1-6	-	TRBD1	TGTGCCTGGAGTATGCTAGGACAGGGGCCCCTCTTT	CAWSMLGQGPLF
TRBV7-9	TRBJ2-1	-	TRBD2	TGTGCCAGCAGCCCGGGACTAGCGGGAGGAGGAGGATCCTACAATGAGCAGTTCTTC	CASSPGLAGGGGSYNEQFF
TRBV4-2	TRBJ2-1	-	TRBD2	TGTGCCAGCAGCCAAGAGGGAGGGCATGAGCAGTTCTTC	CASSQEGGHEQFF
TRBV5-1	TRBJ2-7	-	-	TGCGCCAGCAGCTTGGGGAGCTCCTACGAGCAGTACTTC	CASSLGSSYEQYF
TRBV4-2	TRBJ1-5	-	-	TGTGCCAGCAGCCAAGATGCGCGGGCGGAAAGTCAGCCCCAGCATTTT	CASSQDARAESQPQHF
TRBV27	TRBJ2-7	-	-	TGTGCCAGCAGTTTCGGGGATAGCTCCTACGAGCAGTACTTC	CASSFGDSSYEQYF
TRBV10-3	TRBJ1-2	-	-	TGTGCCATCAGTGAGATGTGGGAAGGGTATGGCTACACCTTC	CAISEMWEGYGYTF
TRBV27	TRBJ1-5	-	-	TGTGCCAGCAGTTTATTTCAGGCGAGCAATCAGCCCCAGCATTTT	CASSLFQASNQPQHF
TRBV5-8	TRBJ2-3	-	TRBD2	TGTGCCAGCAGCCCGGGACTAGCGTCTGACCCAGATACGCAGTATTTT	CASSPGLASDPDTQYF